This T cell receptor beta chain appears in the sequencing data of a study of cytomegalovirus exposure and HLA in healthy donors (dated by TCRdb to 2016 to 2017). Background for the entire study: In an earlier analysis of fewer than 750 of the donors, less than 350 Gb of sequence data and 90 million to 130 million unique TCR beta sequences from roughly 200 million T cells were reported. About 280 gigabases of sequencing data and approximately 85 million unique TCR sequences were included in an early release covering roughly 600 HLA-typed donors. Among the roughly 370 genotyped donors, 81% belonged to the genetic ancestry cluster associated with self-reported Caucasian donors. The aim of the study was to test whether cataloging public T cell receptors could identify signatures of past pathogen exposure. Using immunosequencing, the study profiled T cell repertoires from 550 to 750 subjects and related those repertoires to cytomegalovirus serostatus. A separate validation cohort of roughly 110 different subjects was used in addition to the 666-subject first cohort. High-throughput TCR immunosequencing, statistical association of individual TCRs with disease status, and machine learning were combined to predict cytomegalovirus infection status. In a later analysis, previously published TCR beta repertoires from more than 500 donors were re-analyzed and high-resolution HLA genotyping was added so that TCR occurrence patterns could be studied. In the later analysis, no new phenotypic data were used to find candidate immune exposures; instead, reliance was placed on TCR beta sequences and their occurrence across donors. In an earlier analysis of 587 of the donors, high-throughput TCR beta sequencing was used to judge whether each TCR beta V gene segment behaved as functional or pseudogenic. Donor age, sex, ethnicity and CMV serostatus were compiled together with the repertoire data. A later genetic analysis took genome-wide SNP genotypes for about 55% of the roughly 670 donors and used that subset as a discovery cohort. Every repertoire in the discovery cohort had been generated on one and the same sequencing platform. HLA typing included class I and class II loci at four-digit resolution. The number of typed donors differed by locus: about 620-640 for A, B, C, DRB1 and DQB1; 500 to 550 for DQA1; 606 for DPA1; and around 450 for DPB1. Five DR-DQ haplotypes were treated as single units for association and clustering because of strong linkage in the cohort. Among some 410 genotyped donors of the cohort, an average of approximately 250,000 unique TCR beta nucleotide sequences were sequenced per donor, roughly 18% of them non-productive.

What the work shows at the level of the full study, not this receptor alone: In a later genetic analysis, a missense DCLRE1C variant was associated with V-gene and J-gene trimming of TCR beta chains, and the association was replicated in an independent cohort. The classifier was reported to diagnose cytomegalovirus status with high specificity and sensitivity in both the original cohort and the validation cohort. According to a later genetic analysis, donors in an Asian-associated ancestry cluster had fewer N-insertions in productive TCRs than the roughly 660-donor mean. In an earlier analysis of about 600 of the donors, most TCR beta V segments appeared in productive rearrangements about 87% or about 30% of the time, broadly matching IMGT annotations. In vitro tests confirmed that a few of the cytomegalovirus-associated TCR beta chains recognize cytomegalovirus antigens. Because counts were too low, roughly 16 rarely observed V segments, including chromosome 9 orphons, were excluded from the earlier analysis of about 500 of the donors. A later analysis reported that several top co-occurrence clusters appeared linked to parvovirus B19, influenza, CMV and Epstein-Barr virus. A cluster of highly shared sequence variants was judged likely to represent a technical artifact of the sequencing pipeline. Only TCR beta chains were sequenced in this cohort, and the absence of alpha or paired-chain data limited detectable features. The 87-base-pair reads could not distinguish some IMGT-functional V segments, including TRBV6-2 and TRBV6-3, so those segments were excluded. Correlated functional status among segregating V segments might be attributable to linkage disequilibrium, but an unknown experimental factor could not be ruled out. The study listed approximately 150 TCR beta chains as associated with cytomegalovirus. A later analysis found that TCR association rates varied across HLA loci, with DRB1 alleles showing the most associated TCRs and HLA-C alleles the fewest. In a later analysis, 16,951 TCR beta sequences were associated with specific HLA alleles at a false discovery rate of 0.05. Compared with equally common non-associated chains, HLA-associated TCR beta chains in a later analysis were more clonally expanded and had lower generation probabilities. CMV serostatus was the only immune exposure information available for the cohort. Most CMV-associated TCR beta chains appeared to be HLA-restricted in a later analysis, and the HLA associations seemed to be driven largely by CMV exposure. Most TCR sequences were observed very rarely across donors, whereas some public TCRs were present in many individuals. A further reported finding was that TCR beta sequences accurately predicted the HLA-A and HLA-B alleles for most subjects in the first cohort. Because HLA typing was unavailable for some donors at each locus, only the typed subset was used in association tests. According to the authors, the approach could potentially be generalized to other disease states and immunological phenotypes. Assigning TCR associations to individual alleles was difficult when HLA alleles, especially DR and DQ, strongly co-occurred. Presence/absence analyses assumed roughly uniform sequencing depth across donors, an assumption that may not hold.

The cohort comprised several hundred healthy bone marrow donors. Cohort members were all nominally healthy when sampled, although unrecorded immune exposures were likely present. The donor tested CMV seronegative and was one of the 352 seronegative cohort members. A peripheral blood sample was collected from each donor, and TCR beta sequencing was performed on peripheral blood mononuclear cells. Genomic DNA was extracted from the blood cell samples with the Qiagen DNeasy Blood Extraction Kit. Note on this clone: Its antigen is currently not known. No base qualities exist here, and no much larger clone lies one base off it. Other DNA sequences in this specimen translate into the identical CDR3.

The germline V gene supplies CDR1 LGHNA and CDR2 YSLEER. The CDR3 holds 15 amino acids from the cysteine to the phenylalanine. CDR3 DNA only is kept here, 45 bases in frame from base 1. Cut back by 3 bases and 0 bases, the V and J ends lie 12 bases apart. Preparation of the library involved the immunoSEQ multiplex PCR assay. For the multiplex PCR, a mixture combining 60 forward primers for TCR Vbeta segments and 13 reverse primers for TCR Jbeta segments was used. The CDR3 region of rearranged TCR beta genes was amplified from genomic DNA with a multiplex PCR assay. Amplified TCR beta libraries were sequenced as 87-base-pair reads on the Illumina HiSeq System. In the original analysis: A later analysis tallied tens of millions of unique TCR beta chains across the 610 or so repertoires, and roughly 11 million of those chains were shared by two or more donors. To remove PCR and sequencing errors, raw reads were error-corrected and collapsed into unique sequences using a nearest-neighbor algorithm that merged closely related sequences. To assign V, D and J gene segments, CDR3 sequences were aligned to IMGT reference sequences. For a sequence to be retained, a match of at least six nucleotides was required to both a V gene segment and a J gene segment. Rearrangements were called productive when the CDR3 lacked stop codons and stayed in frame with V and J; all others were non-productive. CDR3 was defined according to IMGT convention as the region running from the second conserved V-encoded cysteine to the conserved J-encoded phenylalanine. The earlier analysis of more than 450 of the donors excluded sequences that lacked an unambiguous match to a single V gene segment. An earlier analysis of 550 to 650 of the donors classified V segments as functional when productive rearrangements were above 56.7% and as segregating when the standard deviation between donors was above 5%. A statistical classification framework was built for diagnosing cytomegalovirus status from the catalog of TCR beta chain sequences. A later analysis assigned V and J genes by comparing TCR nucleotide sequences with IMGT/GENE-DB human TR gene sequences. Using the TCRdist pipeline, a later analysis assigned CDR3 sequences along with most-parsimonious VDJ recombination scenarios. In a later analysis, each TCR beta chain was defined by its CDR3 amino acid sequence together with its V-gene family, and reads without a unique V-gene family were excluded. As a way to deal with suspected cross-contamination and a sequencing artifact, a later analysis dropped under 600 nucleotide sequences that were highly shared and had low generation probability. For each public chain, a later analysis derived a clonal expansion index from normalized ranks of inferred template counts within each repertoire. In a later analysis, generation probabilities were computed using a VDJ recombination model fitted to out-of-frame rearrangements, and the results were checked against IGoR. Hypergeometric tests were used in a later analysis to score TCR-TCR, TCR-HLA and TCR-CMV co-occurrence, with a repertoire-size bias correction applied to the TCR pairs. A later analysis estimated false discovery rates by permuting HLA or CMV assignments 20 times. In a later analysis, co-occurring TCRs were grouped using DBSCAN, and TCRdist sequence similarity was added for clustering within HLA-allele-positive subsets. Co-occurrence clustering excluded repertoires with fewer than 30,000 or more than 120,000 public chains, plus five with anomalous nucleotide sharing. TCRdb obtained this table from immuneACCESS and retained in-frame rearrangements with V and J assigned. These tables miss some clones; where compared with another copy, unresolved V genes account for less than half of the shortfall, and the remainder is unexplained. V, J and clone size derive from that table, while D and trimming were established from the DNA sequence. The sample table records approximately 210,000 clones; about three quarters of these occur just once. 0.95% to 1.4% of the sample is taken by the ten largest.

This clonotype was obtained from a woman in her 40s in good health and CMV-seronegative. This receptor chain uses TRBV4-3 and TRBJ2-7, and the D gene may be TRBD2, 7 bases matching. Input material: PBMCs. The CDR3 sequence is CASSQGGGSSYEQYF. The DNA sequence is given as TGCGCCAGCAGCCAGGGAGGGGGATCCTCCTACGAGCAGTACTTC.